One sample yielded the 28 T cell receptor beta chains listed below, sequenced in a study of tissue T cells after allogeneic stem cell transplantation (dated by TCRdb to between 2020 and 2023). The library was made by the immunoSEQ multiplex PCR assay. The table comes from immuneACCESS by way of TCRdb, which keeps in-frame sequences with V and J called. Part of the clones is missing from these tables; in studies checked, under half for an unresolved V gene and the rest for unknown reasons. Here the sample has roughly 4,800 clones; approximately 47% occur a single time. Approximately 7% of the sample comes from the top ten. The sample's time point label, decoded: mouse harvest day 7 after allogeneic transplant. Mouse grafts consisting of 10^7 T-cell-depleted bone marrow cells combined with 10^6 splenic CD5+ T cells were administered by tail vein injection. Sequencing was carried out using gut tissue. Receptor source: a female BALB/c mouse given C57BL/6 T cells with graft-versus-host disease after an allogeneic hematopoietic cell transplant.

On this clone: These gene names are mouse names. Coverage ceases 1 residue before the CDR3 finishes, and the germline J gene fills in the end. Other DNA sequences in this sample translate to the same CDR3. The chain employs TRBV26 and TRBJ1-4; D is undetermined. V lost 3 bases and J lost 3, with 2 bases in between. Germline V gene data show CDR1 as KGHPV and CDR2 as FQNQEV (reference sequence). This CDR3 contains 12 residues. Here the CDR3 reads CASSLPNERLFF. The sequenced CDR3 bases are TGTGCCAGCAGTCTCCCCAACGAAAGATTATTT.

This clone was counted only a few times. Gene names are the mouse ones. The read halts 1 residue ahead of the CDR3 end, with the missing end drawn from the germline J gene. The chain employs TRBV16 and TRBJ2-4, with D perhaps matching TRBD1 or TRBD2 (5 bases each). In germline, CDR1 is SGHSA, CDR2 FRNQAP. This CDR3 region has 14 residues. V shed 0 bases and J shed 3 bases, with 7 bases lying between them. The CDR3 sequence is CASSLDGAQNTLYF. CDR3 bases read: TGTGCAAGCAGCTTAGACGGGGCGCAAAACACCTTGTAC.

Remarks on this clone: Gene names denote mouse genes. The CDR3 here is CASSLNRETEVFF. The part of the CDR3 DNA that was read is TGTGCCAGCAGTCTGAACAGGGAGACAGAAGTCTTC. J is TRBJ1-1 and V is TRBV26, with D possibly matching TRBD1 (6 bases). The DNA ends 1 residue before the CDR3 does, and the rest of the CDR3 is filled in from the germline J gene. Per germline, CDR1 KGHPV and CDR2 FQNQEV (reference sequence). Trimming pared 2 bases from V and 5 bases from J, leaving 9 bases between. The CDR3 loop spans 13 amino acids.

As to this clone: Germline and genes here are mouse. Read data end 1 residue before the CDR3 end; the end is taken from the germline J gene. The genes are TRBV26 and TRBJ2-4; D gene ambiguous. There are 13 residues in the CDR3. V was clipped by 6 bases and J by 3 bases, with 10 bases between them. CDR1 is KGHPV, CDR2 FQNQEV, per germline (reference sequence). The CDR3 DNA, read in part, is TGTGCCAGCAGCCGACGGGAACAAAACACCTTGTAC. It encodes CASSRREQNTLY. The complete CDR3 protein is CASSRREQNTLYF.

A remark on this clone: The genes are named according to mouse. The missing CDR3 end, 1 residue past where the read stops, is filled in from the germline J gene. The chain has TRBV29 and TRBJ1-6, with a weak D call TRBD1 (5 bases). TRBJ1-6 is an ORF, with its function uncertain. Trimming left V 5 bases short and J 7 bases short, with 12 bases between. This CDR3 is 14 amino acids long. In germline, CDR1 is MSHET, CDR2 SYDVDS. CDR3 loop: CASSPGGRNSPLYF. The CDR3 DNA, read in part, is TGTGCTAGCAGTCCGGGGGGGAGGAATTCGCCCCTCTAC.

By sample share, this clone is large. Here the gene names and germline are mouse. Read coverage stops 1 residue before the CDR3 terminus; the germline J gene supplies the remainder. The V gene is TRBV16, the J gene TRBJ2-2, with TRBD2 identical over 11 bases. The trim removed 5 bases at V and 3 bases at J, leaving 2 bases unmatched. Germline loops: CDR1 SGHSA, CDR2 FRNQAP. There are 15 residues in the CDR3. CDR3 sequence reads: CASSGLGGDTGQLYF. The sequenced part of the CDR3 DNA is TGTGCAAGCAGCGGACTGGGGGGAGACACCGGGCAGCTCTAC.

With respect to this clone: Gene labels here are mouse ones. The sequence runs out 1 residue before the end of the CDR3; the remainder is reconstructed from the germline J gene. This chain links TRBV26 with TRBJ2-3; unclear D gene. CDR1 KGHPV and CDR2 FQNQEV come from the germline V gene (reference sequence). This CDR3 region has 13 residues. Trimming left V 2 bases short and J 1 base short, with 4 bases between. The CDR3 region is CASSLNGAETLYF. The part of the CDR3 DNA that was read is TGTGCCAGCAGTCTGAACGGTGCAGAAACGCTGTAT.

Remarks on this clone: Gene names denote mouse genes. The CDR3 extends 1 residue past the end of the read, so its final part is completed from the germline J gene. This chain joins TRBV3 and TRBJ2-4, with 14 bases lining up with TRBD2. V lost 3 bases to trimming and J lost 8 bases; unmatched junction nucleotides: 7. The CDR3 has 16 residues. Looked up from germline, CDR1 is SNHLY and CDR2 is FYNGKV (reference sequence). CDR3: CASSFRDWGGEGTLYF. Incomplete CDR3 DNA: TGTGCCAGCAGCTTCCGGGACTGGGGGGGCGAGGGCACCTTGTAC.

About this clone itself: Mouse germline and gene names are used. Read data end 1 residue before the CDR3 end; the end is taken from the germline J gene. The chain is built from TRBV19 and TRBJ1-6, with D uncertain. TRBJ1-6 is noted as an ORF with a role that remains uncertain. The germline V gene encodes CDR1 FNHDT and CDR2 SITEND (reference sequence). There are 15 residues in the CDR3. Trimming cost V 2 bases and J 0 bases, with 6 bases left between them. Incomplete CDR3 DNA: TGTGCCAGCAGTATGACATCTTCCTATAATTCGCCCCTCTAC. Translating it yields CASSMTSSYNSPLY. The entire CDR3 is CASSMTSSYNSPLYF.

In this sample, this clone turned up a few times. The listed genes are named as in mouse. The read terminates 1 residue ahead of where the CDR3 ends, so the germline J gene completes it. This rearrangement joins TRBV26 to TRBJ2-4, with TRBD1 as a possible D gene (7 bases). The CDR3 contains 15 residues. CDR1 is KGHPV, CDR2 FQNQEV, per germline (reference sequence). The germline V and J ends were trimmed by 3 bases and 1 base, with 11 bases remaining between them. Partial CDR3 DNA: TGTGCCAGCAGTCTAGGAGGGGGCCGTCAAAACACCTTGTAC. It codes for CASSLGGGRQNTLY. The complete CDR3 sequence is CASSLGGGRQNTLYF.

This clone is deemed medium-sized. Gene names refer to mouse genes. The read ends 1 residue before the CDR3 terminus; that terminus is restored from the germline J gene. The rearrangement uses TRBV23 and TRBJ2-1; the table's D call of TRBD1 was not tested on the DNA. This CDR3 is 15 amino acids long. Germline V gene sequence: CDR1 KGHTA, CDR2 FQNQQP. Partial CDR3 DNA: TGCTCCAGCAGTCAATCGACAGGTAACTATGCTGAGCAGTTC. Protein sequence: CSSSQSTGNYAEQF. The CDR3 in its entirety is CSSSQSTGNYAEQFF.

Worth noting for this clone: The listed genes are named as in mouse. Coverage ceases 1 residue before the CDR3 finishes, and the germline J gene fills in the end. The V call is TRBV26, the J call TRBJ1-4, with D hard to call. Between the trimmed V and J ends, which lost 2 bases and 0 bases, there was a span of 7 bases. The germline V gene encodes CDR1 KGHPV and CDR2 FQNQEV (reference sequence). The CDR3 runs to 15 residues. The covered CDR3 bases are TGTGCCAGCAGTCTGCGACCTTTTTCCAACGAAAGATTATTT. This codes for CASSLRPFSNERLF. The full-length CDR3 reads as CASSLRPFSNERLFF. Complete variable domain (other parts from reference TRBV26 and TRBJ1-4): NSKVIQTPRYLVKGQGQKAKMRCIPEKGHPVVFWYQQNKNNEFKFLINFQNQEVLQQIDMTEKRFSAECPSNSPCSLEIQSSEAGDSALYLCASSLRPFSNERLFFGHGTKLSVL.

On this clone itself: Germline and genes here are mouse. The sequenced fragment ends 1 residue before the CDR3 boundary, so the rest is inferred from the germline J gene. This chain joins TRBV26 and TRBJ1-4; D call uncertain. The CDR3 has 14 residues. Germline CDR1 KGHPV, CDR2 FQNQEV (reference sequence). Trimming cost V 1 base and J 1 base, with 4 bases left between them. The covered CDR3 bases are TGTGCCAGCAGTCTGTATGCTTCCAACGAAAGATTATTT. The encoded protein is CASSLYASNERLF. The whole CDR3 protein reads CASSLYASNERLFF. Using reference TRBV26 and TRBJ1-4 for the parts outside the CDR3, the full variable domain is NSKVIQTPRYLVKGQGQKAKMRCIPEKGHPVVFWYQQNKNNEFKFLINFQNQEVLQQIDMTEKRFSAECPSNSPCSLEIQSSEAGDSALYLCASSLYASNERLFFGHGTKLSVL.

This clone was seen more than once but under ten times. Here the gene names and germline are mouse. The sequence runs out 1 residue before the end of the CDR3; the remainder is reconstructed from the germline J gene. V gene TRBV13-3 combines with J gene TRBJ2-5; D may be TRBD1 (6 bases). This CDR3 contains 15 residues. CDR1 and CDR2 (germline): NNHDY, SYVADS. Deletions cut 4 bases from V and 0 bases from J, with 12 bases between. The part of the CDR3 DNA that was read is TGTGCCAGCAGTAACCGGGACAATAACCAAGACACCCAGTAC. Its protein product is CASSNRDNNQDTQY. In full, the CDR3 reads CASSNRDNNQDTQYF.

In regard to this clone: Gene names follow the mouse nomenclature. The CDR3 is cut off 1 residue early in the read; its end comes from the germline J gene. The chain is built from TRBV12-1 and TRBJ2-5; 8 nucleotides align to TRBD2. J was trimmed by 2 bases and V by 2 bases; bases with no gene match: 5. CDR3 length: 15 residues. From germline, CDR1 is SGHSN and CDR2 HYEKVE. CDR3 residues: CASSPRLGFQDTQYF. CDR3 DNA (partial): TGTGCCAGCTCTCCCCGACTGGGGTTCCAAGACACCCAGTAC.

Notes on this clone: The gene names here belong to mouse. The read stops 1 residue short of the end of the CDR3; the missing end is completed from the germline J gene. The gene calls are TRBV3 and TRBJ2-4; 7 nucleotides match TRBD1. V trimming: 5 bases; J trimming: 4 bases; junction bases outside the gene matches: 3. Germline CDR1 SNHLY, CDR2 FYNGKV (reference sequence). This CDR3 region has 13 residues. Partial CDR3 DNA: TGTGCCAGCAGCCTGGGACAGAAAAACACCTTGTAC. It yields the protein CASSLGQKNTLY. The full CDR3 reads CASSLGQKNTLYF. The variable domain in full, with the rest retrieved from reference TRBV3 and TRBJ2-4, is GPKVLQIPSHQIIDMGQMVTLNCDPVSNHLYFYWYKQILGQQMEFLVNFYNGKVMEKSKLFKDQFSVERPDGSYFTLKIQPTALEDSAVYFCASSLGQKNTLYFGAGTRLSVL.

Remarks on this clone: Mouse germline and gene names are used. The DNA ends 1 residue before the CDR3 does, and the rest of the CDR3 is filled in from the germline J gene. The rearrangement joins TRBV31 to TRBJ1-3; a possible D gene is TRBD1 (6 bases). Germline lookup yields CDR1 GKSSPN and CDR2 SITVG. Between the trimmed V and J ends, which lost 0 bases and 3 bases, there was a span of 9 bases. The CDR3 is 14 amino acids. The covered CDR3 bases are TGTGCCTGGAGTCTCCAGGGGTATGGAAATACGCTCTAT. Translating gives CAWSLQGYGNTLY. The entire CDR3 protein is CAWSLQGYGNTLYF.

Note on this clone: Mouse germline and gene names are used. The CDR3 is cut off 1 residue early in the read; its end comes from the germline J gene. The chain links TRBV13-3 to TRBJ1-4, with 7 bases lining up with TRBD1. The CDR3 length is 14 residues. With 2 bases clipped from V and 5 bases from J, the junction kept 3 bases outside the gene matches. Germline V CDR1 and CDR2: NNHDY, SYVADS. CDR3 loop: CASSERGRNERLFF. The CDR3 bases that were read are TGTGCCAGCAGTGAGAGGGGGCGGAACGAAAGATTATTT.

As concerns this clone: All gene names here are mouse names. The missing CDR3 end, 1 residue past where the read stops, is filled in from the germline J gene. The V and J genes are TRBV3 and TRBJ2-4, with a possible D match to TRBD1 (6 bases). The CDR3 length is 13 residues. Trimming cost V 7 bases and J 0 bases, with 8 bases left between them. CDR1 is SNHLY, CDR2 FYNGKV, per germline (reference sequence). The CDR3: CASKDSSQNTLYF. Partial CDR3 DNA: TGTGCCAGCAAGGACAGTAGTCAAAACACCTTGTAC.

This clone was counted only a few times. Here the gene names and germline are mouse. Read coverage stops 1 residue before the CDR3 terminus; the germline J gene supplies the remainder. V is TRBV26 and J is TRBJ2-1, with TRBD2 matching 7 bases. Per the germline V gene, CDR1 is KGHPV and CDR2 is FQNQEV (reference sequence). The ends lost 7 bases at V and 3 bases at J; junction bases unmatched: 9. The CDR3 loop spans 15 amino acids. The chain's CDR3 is CASNLDWAPYAEQFF. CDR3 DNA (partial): TGTGCCAGCAACCTCGACTGGGCGCCCTATGCTGAGCAGTTC.

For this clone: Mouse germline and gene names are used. Incomplete CDR3 DNA: TGTGCCAGCACTGGTCAAGACACCCAGTAC. It encodes CASTGQDTQY. The whole CDR3 sequence is CASTGQDTQYF. The chain links TRBV26 to TRBJ2-5; D is unclear. The DNA ends 1 residue before the CDR3 does, and the rest of the CDR3 is filled in from the germline J gene. CDR3 length equals 11 residues. V was pared by 7 bases and J by 3 bases, with 5 bases between. CDR1 and CDR2 from the germline V gene are KGHPV and FQNQEV (reference sequence).

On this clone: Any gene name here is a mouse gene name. CDR3 DNA, as far as it was read: TGTGCCAGCAGACTGGACAGGGCCGTCTTC. Protein sequence: CASRLDRAVF. The entire CDR3 sequence reads CASRLDRAVFF. The chain is built from TRBV26 and TRBJ1-1; 8 nucleotides line up with TRBD1. The read halts 1 residue ahead of the CDR3 end, with the missing end drawn from the germline J gene. The junction had 5 bases not matched to a gene; V was cut back by 6 bases and J by 11 bases. This CDR3 region has 11 residues. Germline CDR1 reads KGHPV; CDR2 reads FQNQEV (reference sequence).

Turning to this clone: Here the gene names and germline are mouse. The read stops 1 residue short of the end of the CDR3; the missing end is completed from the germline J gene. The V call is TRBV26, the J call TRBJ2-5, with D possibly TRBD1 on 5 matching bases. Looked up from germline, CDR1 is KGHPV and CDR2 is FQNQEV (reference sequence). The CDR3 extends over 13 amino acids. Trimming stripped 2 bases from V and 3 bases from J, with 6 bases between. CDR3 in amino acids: CASSLGHQDTQYF. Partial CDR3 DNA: TGTGCCAGCAGTCTGGGACATCAAGACACCCAGTAC. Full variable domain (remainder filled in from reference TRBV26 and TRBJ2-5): NSKVIQTPRYLVKGQGQKAKMRCIPEKGHPVVFWYQQNKNNEFKFLINFQNQEVLQQIDMTEKRFSAECPSNSPCSLEIQSSEAGDSALYLCASSLGHQDTQYFGPGTRLLVL.

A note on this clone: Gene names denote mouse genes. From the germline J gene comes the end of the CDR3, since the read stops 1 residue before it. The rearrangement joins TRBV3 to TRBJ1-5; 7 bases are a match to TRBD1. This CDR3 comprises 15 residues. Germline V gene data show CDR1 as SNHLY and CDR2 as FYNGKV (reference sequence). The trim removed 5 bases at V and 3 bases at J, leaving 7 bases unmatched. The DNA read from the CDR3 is TGTGCCAGCAGCCCAGACAGGGTGGGCAACCAGGCTCCGCTT. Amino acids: CASSPDRVGNQAPL. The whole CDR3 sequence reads CASSPDRVGNQAPLF. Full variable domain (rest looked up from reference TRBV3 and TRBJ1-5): GPKVLQIPSHQIIDMGQMVTLNCDPVSNHLYFYWYKQILGQQMEFLVNFYNGKVMEKSKLFKDQFSVERPDGSYFTLKIQPTALEDSAVYFCASSPDRVGNQAPLFGEGTRLSVL.

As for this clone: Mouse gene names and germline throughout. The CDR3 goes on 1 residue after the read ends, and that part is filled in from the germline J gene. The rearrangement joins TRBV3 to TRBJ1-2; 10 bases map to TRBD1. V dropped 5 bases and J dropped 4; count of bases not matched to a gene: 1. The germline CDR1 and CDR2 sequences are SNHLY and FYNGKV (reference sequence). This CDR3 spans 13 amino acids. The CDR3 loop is CASSRDRGSDYTF. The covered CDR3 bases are TGTGCCAGCAGCCGGGACAGGGGCTCCGACTACACC.

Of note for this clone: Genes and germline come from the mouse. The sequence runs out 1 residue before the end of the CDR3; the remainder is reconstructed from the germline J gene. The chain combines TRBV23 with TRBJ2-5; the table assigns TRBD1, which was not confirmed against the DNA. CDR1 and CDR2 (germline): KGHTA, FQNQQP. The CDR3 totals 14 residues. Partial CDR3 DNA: TGCTCCAGCAGTCAATCCTCAGACCAAGACACCCAGTAC. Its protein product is CSSSQSSDQDTQY. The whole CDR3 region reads CSSSQSSDQDTQYF.

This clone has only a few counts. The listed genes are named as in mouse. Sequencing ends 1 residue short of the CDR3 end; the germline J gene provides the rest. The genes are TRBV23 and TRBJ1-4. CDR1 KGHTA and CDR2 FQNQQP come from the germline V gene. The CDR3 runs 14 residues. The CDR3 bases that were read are TGCTCCAGCAGTCAGCGGGCCCCCAACGAAAGATTATTT. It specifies CSSSQRAPNERLF. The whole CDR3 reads CSSSQRAPNERLFF.

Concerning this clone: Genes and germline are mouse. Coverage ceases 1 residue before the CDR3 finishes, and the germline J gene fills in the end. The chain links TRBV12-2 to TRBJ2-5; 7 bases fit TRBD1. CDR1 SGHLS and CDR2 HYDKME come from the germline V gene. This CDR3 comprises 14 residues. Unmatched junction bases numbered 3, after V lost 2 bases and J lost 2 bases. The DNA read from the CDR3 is TGTGCCAGCTCTCCGGACAGGTTCCAAGACACCCAGTAC. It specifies CASSPDRFQDTQY. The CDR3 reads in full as CASSPDRFQDTQYF. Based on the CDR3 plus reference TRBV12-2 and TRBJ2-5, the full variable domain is NSGVVQSPRYIIKGKGERSILKCIPISGHLSVAWYQQTQGQELKFFIQHYDKMERDKGNLPSRFSVQQFDDYHSEMNMSALELEDSAVYFCASSPDRFQDTQYFGPGTRLLVL.